The next 2 T cell receptor beta chains were all read from a single sample in a study of T cells expressing NK-cell markers. From the 5' RACE reads, TCRdb lists one entry per CDR3 protein and no DNA. The clone table shows some 450,000 distinct CDR3 sequences, with the ten largest holding 7.3%. Sequencing used blood T cells: a sorted CD56 or NKG2C T cell subset, CD4+ or CD8+ T cells, or bulk PBMC T cells (not recorded which). All receptors derive from a woman between 18 and 69 years old in good health.

V is TRBV5-1 and J is TRBJ2-2; as DNA is missing, the TRBD1 call by TCRdb cannot be tested. The length of the CDR3 is 15 residues. Germline assignment: CDR1 SGHRS and CDR2 YFSETQ. CDR3 amino acids: CASSLAGGNTGELFF.

The gene calls are TRBV15 and TRBJ2-3; the D call from TCRdb, TRBD1, cannot be confirmed without DNA. There are 15 residues in the CDR3. The V gene's germline CDR1 is LNHNV and CDR2 YYDKDF (reference sequence). CDR3 loop: CATSSGPGSTDTQYF.